The 13 T cell receptor beta chains below all came from one sample that was sequenced in a study of blood T cell repertoires in COVID-19. Data came from immunoSEQ multiplex PCR; TCRdb stores just in-frame clones and leaves some out. The sample has about 200,000 clones; approximately 92% are singletons. The sequencing input was peripheral blood. The receptor set was obtained from a man aged 45-60 years with acute or convalescent COVID-19.

CDR3 sequence reads: CARARGQGNQPQHF. Written as DNA, the CDR3 is TGTGCCAGGGCCAGGGGACAGGGCAATCAGCCCCAGCATTTT. This chain connects TRBV6-5 to TRBJ1-5; 8 nucleotides align to TRBD1. Germline lookup yields CDR1 MNHEY and CDR2 SVGAGI. The CDR3 runs to 14 residues. V dropped 9 bases and J dropped 2; count of bases not matched to a gene: 6.

This chain links TRBV19 with TRBJ2-6; a possible D gene is TRBD1 (5 bases). V was shortened by 6 bases and J by 0 bases, with 6 bases between the two germline ends. Germline V lookup: CDR1 LNHDA, CDR2 SQIVND (reference sequence). The CDR3 sequence is 14 residues long. The CDR3: CASRTDSGANVLTF. The CDR3 coding sequence is TGTGCCAGTAGGACAGACTCTGGGGCCAACGTCCTGACTTTC.

Comments on this clone: Other nucleotide sequences in the sample specify the same CDR3. The rearrangement joins TRBV3-1 (or the pseudogene TRBV3-2) to TRBJ2-7; 7 bases line up with TRBD2. Trimming removed 6 bases from V and 0 bases from J; junction bases left unmatched: 8. The CDR3 is 15 amino acids. Germline assignment: CDR1 LGHDT and CDR2 YNNKEL (reference sequence). DNA for the CDR3: TGTGCCAGCAGTCAAAGCGGGACCTCCTCCTACGAGCAGTACTTC. It encodes CASSQSGTSSYEQYF.

This chain connects TRBV20-1 to TRBJ1-1; D is uncertain. Per the germline V gene, CDR1 is DFQATT and CDR2 is SNEGSKA (reference sequence). CDR3 length: 11 residues. V shed 0 bases and J shed 7 bases, with 6 bases lying between them. CDR3 DNA: TGCAGTGCTAGAGACCAAATTGAAGCTTTCTTT. It encodes CSARDQIEAFF.

This clone was seen only a few times. The chain recombines TRBV19 with TRBJ1-6; D is perhaps TRBD1 (5 bases). V was cut by 6 bases and J by 8 bases, with 20 bases left in between. Germline assignment: CDR1 LNHDA and CDR2 SQIVND (reference sequence). This CDR3 comprises 16 residues. The CDR3 DNA is TGTGCCAGTAGCCAGGTTGGGGCTGCATTCGATTCACCCCTCCACTTT. It yields the protein CASSQVGAAFDSPLHF.

The chain carries TRBV4-1 and TRBJ2-1; a weak D match, TRBD1 (5 bases). The CDR3 covers 16 residues. Germline V CDR1 and CDR2: MGHRA, YSYEKL. With 3 bases removed from V and 3 bases from J, the gap between germline ends came to 15 bases. In DNA form, the CDR3 reads TGCGCCAGCAGCCAGACCCCGGGTCAGGGCTACAATGAGCAGTTCTTC. It specifies CASSQTPGQGYNEQFF.

The J gene is TRBJ1-5, the V gene TRBV7-8; the D is unclear. Germline V gene lookup returns CDR1 SGHVS and CDR2 FQNEAQ. Trimming stripped 1 base from V and 3 bases from J, with 13 bases between. The CDR3 is made up of 16 amino acids. Here the CDR3 reads CASSLVVAGNNQPQHF. The CDR3 DNA is TGTGCCAGCAGCTTAGTGGTGGCAGGTAACAATCAGCCCCAGCATTTT.

On this clone: The identical CDR3 is also encoded by other nucleotide sequences in the sample. The CDR3 DNA reads as TGTGCCAGTAGTCCCGACAGGGACTCTGGGGCCAACGTCCTGACTTTC. Its translation is CASSPDRDSGANVLTF. This chain connects TRBV19 to TRBJ2-6; TRBD1 matches at 7 bases. Germline V gives CDR1 LNHDA, CDR2 SQIVND (reference sequence). CDR3 length: 16 amino acids. Unmatched junction bases numbered 4, after V lost 5 bases and J lost 0 bases.

The rearrangement uses TRBV6-1 and TRBJ1-5; D gene uncertain. Germline values: CDR1 MNHNS, CDR2 SASEGT. Between the trimmed V and J ends, which lost 3 bases and 5 bases, there was a span of 5 bases. This CDR3 has 12 residues. CDR3 coding DNA: TGTGCCAGCAGTGACCAGGATCAGCCCCAGCATTTT. Translation gives CASSDQDQPQHF.

The chain carries TRBV5-1 and TRBJ1-1; D is perhaps TRBD1 (5 bases). Germline V gives CDR1 SGHRS, CDR2 YFSETQ. The V end was cut by 3 bases, the J end by 5 bases, with 8 bases between. The CDR3 has 12 residues. The CDR3 protein is CASSSGGTEAFF. The CDR3 bases are TGCGCCAGCAGCTCGGGGGGTACTGAAGCTTTCTTT.

The chain recombines TRBV7-2 with TRBJ2-5; tentatively, D is TRBD2 (5 bases). The CDR3 sequence is 13 residues long. Germline CDR1 and CDR2: SGHTA and FQGNSA. Between the trimmed V and J ends, which lost 4 bases and 4 bases, there was a span of 10 bases. CDR3 nucleotide sequence: TGTGCCAGCAGCTCGGGGATGGGAGAGACCCAGTACTTC. Protein sequence: CASSSGMGETQYF. Based on the CDR3 plus reference TRBV7-2 and TRBJ2-5, the full variable domain is GAGVSQSPSNKVTEKGKDVELRCDPISGHTALYWYRQSLGQGLEFLIYFQGNSAPDKSGLPSDRFSAERTGGSVSTLTIQRTQQEDSAVYLCASSSGMGETQYFGPGTRLLVL.

The DNA of the CDR3 is TGTGCCAGCAGTGACCTGAGAAGCAATCAGCCCCAGCATTTT. It translates to CASSDLRSNQPQHF. The rearrangement uses TRBV25-1 and TRBJ1-5; D is unresolved. This CDR3 contains 14 residues. Germline V gene lookup returns CDR1 MGHDK and CDR2 SYGVNS. Trimming stripped 3 bases from V and 1 base from J, with 7 bases between.

The rearrangement joins TRBV3-1 (or the pseudogene TRBV3-2) to TRBJ1-1; TRBD1 agrees at 7 bases. From germline, CDR1 is LGHDT and CDR2 YNNKEL (reference sequence). The V and J ends lost 4 bases and 4 bases, in that order; junction bases with no gene match: 6. This CDR3 spans 14 amino acids. This CDR3 is CASSPQGSSTEAFF. Here the CDR3 DNA reads TGTGCCAGCAGCCCACAGGGGTCATCCACTGAAGCTTTCTTT.